The 25 T cell receptor beta chains listed next were all sequenced from one sample in a study of identical twins. TCRdb re-derived calls from the 5' RACE reads in MiXCR, one entry per CDR3 protein. The table has more than 600,000 distinct CDR3 sequences, approximately 18% seen once. This sample also belongs to another study, concerning T cells expressing NK-cell markers.

The sequenced sample was PBMCs. The receptors here all came from a woman aged 18-29 years in good health.

V is TRBV29-1 and J is TRBJ2-3; D uncertain. Per the germline V gene, CDR1 is SQVTM and CDR2 is ANQGSEA. With 3 bases removed from V and 0 bases from J, the gap between germline ends came to 7 bases. The CDR3 is 13 amino acids. The DNA of the CDR3 is TGCAGCGTTGATCCAGCTAGCACAGATACGCAGTATTTT. Protein: CSVDPASTDTQYF.

The rearrangement uses TRBV5-4 and TRBJ1-2; 7 nucleotides match TRBD1. Trimming took 5 bases from V and 6 from J; bases not matched to a gene: 10. The length of the CDR3 is 14 residues. Germline V gene sequence: CDR1 SGHNT, CDR2 YYREEE (reference sequence). DNA of the CDR3: TGTGCCAGCAGTTCGGCAGGGGGAGGAGATGGCTACACCTTC. As protein: CASSSAGGGDGYTF.

In its sample, this clonotype was seen a few times. Germline and junction disagree at one end, which may indicate a read error. This chain uses TRBV5-1 with TRBJ2-2; D uncertain. The CDR3 totals 14 residues. Germline CDR1 is SGHRS and CDR2 is YFSETQ. CDR3 DNA sequence: TGTGCCAGCAGCCTTCAAGCGAACACCGGGGAGCTGTTTTTT. Its protein is CASSLQANTGELFF.

This rearrangement joins TRBV12-3 or TRBV12-4 to TRBJ2-1, with TRBD2 identical over 9 bases. V was pared by 6 bases and J by 4 bases, with 10 bases of the junction left unmatched. The CDR3 loop spans 16 amino acids. CDR3: CASRTVVAGGYNEQFF. The CDR3 DNA sequence: TGTGCCAGCAGGACCGTCGTGGCGGGAGGGTACAATGAGCAGTTCTTC.

The gene calls are TRBV29-1 and TRBJ2-1; D may be TRBD2 (5 bases). The germline gives CDR1 SQVTM, CDR2 ANQGSEA. The CDR3 covers 12 residues. Trimming left V 7 bases short and J 4 bases short, with 11 bases between. CDR3 region: CSAGPGYNEQFF. The CDR3 DNA follows: TGCAGCGCTGGCCCGGGATACAATGAGCAGTTCTTC.

The sample holds a few counts of this clonotype. The chain uses TRBV12-3 or TRBV12-4 and TRBJ2-1; D may correspond to TRBD1 or TRBD2 (5 bases each). The length of the CDR3 is 12 residues. V was clipped by 7 bases and J by 10 bases, with 14 bases between them. In nucleotides, the CDR3 is TGTGCCAGCAAGCCGGGACGTCTAGAGCAGTTCTTC. Its translation: CASKPGRLEQFF.

The chain carries TRBV20-1 and TRBJ2-7; TRBD2 is a possible D gene (6 bases). The germline V and J ends were trimmed by 3 bases and 4 bases, with 22 bases remaining between them. This CDR3 has 16 amino acids. Germline values: CDR1 DFQATT, CDR2 SNEGSKA (reference sequence). The CDR3 reads CSARRSAEGPRYEQYF. CDR3 bases: TGCAGTGCTAGGCGTTCAGCGGAGGGGCCGAGATACGAGCAGTACTTC.

This clonotype was seen more than once but under ten times. The chain combines TRBV6-1 with TRBJ2-5; TRBD1 agrees at 7 bases. The CDR3 totals 16 residues. Trimming at V came to 6 bases and at J to 5 bases, leaving 15 bases not matched to a gene. Germline V gene lookup returns CDR1 MNHNS and CDR2 SASEGT. CDR3 bases: TGTGCCAGCAGCTCCCTTTATAGGGGGCGATCGGAGACCCAGTACTTC. Protein: CASSSLYRGRSETQYF.

The rearrangement joins TRBV18 to TRBJ2-7; 7 nucleotides agree with TRBD1. The CDR3 spans 13 residues. Germline V lookup: CDR1 KGHSH, CDR2 LQKENI. Trimming at V came to 3 bases and at J to 6 bases, leaving 5 bases not matched to a gene. CDR3 amino acids: CASSPTGEREQYF. In DNA form, the CDR3 reads TGTGCCAGCTCACCTACAGGGGAACGCGAGCAGTACTTC.

This sequence joins TRBV7-9 and TRBJ2-7; 9 bases agree with TRBD1. The germline V gene has CDR1 SEHNR and CDR2 FQNEAQ (reference sequence). The ends lost 8 bases at V and 5 bases at J; junction bases unmatched: 4. There are 12 residues in the CDR3. The CDR3 reads CASSGQGNEQYF. CDR3 DNA sequence: TGTGCCAGCTCTGGACAGGGGAACGAGCAGTACTTC.

The chain employs TRBV5-1 and TRBJ1-2; 8 bases agree with TRBD1. Germline loops: CDR1 SGHRS, CDR2 YFSETQ. J lost 7 bases, V lost 2 bases, and 13 bases had no gene match. There are 16 residues in the CDR3. CDR3 coding DNA: TGCGCCAGCAGCTTCACCCAGGGCCAGGGGGCGCCTGGCTACACCTTC. This translates into CASSFTQGQGAPGYTF. Combining the CDR3 with reference TRBV5-1 and TRBJ1-2 gives the whole variable domain KAGVTQTPRYLIKTRGQQVTLSCSPISGHRSVSWYQQTPGQGLQFLFEYFSETQRNKGNFPGRFSGRQFSNSRSEMNVSTLELGDSALYLCASSFTQGQGAPGYTFGSGTRLTVV.

This chain links TRBV24-1 with TRBJ2-5, with D unclear. V lost 3 bases and J lost 5, with 12 bases in between. Germline CDR1 KGHDR, CDR2 SFDVKD. This CDR3 is built from 14 residues. In DNA, the CDR3 is TGTGCCACCAGTGATCCCGGGCCCCCCGAGACCCAGTACTTC. This encodes CATSDPGPPETQYF.

This clonotype was counted a few times. The CDR3 is CASSLSPGLQETQYF. The CDR3 region has the DNA TGTGCCAGCAGTTTGAGCCCGGGACTCCAAGAGACCCAGTACTTC. V usage is TRBV12-3 or TRBV12-4 and J usage is TRBJ2-5; perhaps TRBD2 as D (6 bases). The CDR3 contains 15 residues. V was cut by 3 bases and J by 1 base, with 12 bases left in between.

The V and J genes are TRBV12-3 or TRBV12-4 and TRBJ2-7, with D possibly matching TRBD2 (5 bases). There are 13 residues in the CDR3. The V end lost 8 bases, the J end lost 2 bases, and 13 bases lay between the germline ends. The CDR3 nucleotides are TGTGCCAGCGGAGGACTTCGCGCCTACGAGCAGTACTTC. Amino acids: CASGGLRAYEQYF.

The chain combines TRBV5-1 with TRBJ1-1; D is unresolved. Germline CDR1 reads SGHRS; CDR2 reads YFSETQ. V was pared by 0 bases and J by 3 bases, with 9 bases between. CDR3 size: 14 residues. DNA of the CDR3: TGCGCCAGCAGCTTGGTCCAGGCGCACACTGAAGCTTTCTTT. As protein: CASSLVQAHTEAFF.

The rearrangement joins TRBV7-3 to TRBJ1-1; D is undetermined. The CDR3 length is 15 residues. The germline V gene has CDR1 SGHTA and CDR2 FQGTGA. V dropped 4 bases and J dropped 0 bases, with 12 bases sitting between them. This CDR3 reads CASSWRRSMNTEAFF. CDR3 DNA sequence: TGTGCCAGCAGCTGGAGACGGAGCATGAACACTGAAGCTTTCTTT.

The chain recombines TRBV18 with TRBJ1-1; D not certain. Trimming stripped 6 bases from V and 6 bases from J, with 11 bases between. CDR3 length equals 12 residues. Germline V gives CDR1 KGHSH, CDR2 LQKENI. CDR3 sequence reads: CASSTSVAEAFF. As DNA, the CDR3 is TGTGCCAGCTCGACAAGCGTCGCTGAAGCTTTCTTT.

This clonotype was seen just once. The CDR3 loop reads CASTRRTQPYEQYF. In nucleotides, the CDR3 is TGTGCCAGCACCCGCCGGACCCAACCCTACGAGCAGTACTTC. The rearrangement links TRBV3-1 to TRBJ2-7; D unclear. Deletions cut 7 bases from V and 2 bases from J, with 15 bases between. The CDR3 consists of 14 residues. Germline V gives CDR1 LGHDT, CDR2 YNNKEL (reference sequence).

This clonotype came up a few times. The chain combines TRBV20-1 with TRBJ2-3; 8 bases map to TRBD2. The junction had 12 bases not matched to a gene; V was cut back by 6 bases and J by 4 bases. The V gene's germline CDR1 is DFQATT and CDR2 SNEGSKA (reference sequence). This CDR3 has 15 amino acids. CDR3 DNA: TGCAGTGCACCCAGACTAGCGAGACAGGCAGATACGCAGTATTTT. Its translation is CSAPRLARQADTQYF.

The chain links TRBV20-1 to TRBJ2-2; 14 bases are a match to TRBD2. V dropped 1 base and J dropped 4; count of bases not matched to a gene: 8. The CDR3 length is 18 residues. Germline lookup yields CDR1 DFQATT and CDR2 SNEGSKA (reference sequence). This chain's CDR3 is CSARVGTSGRSFTGELFF. CDR3 DNA sequence: TGCAGTGCTAGAGTGGGGACTAGCGGGAGAAGTTTCACCGGGGAGCTGTTTTTT.

This clonotype has a handful of counts. The CDR3 loop reads CVTRGATNTGELFF. DNA of the CDR3: TGTGTCACCCGGGGGGCCACGAACACCGGGGAGCTGTTTTTT. The gene calls are TRBV2 and TRBJ2-2; tentative D call: TRBD2 (7 bases). CDR3 length: 14 residues. CDR1 and CDR2 (germline): SNHLY, FYNNEI.

The table lists this clonotype with a few counts. V and J are TRBV20-1 and TRBJ2-5; D gene uncertain. The ends were cut back, 4 bases at V and 2 bases at J, with 11 bases in the middle. Germline V gene lookup returns CDR1 DFQATT and CDR2 SNEGSKA (reference sequence). The CDR3 consists of 13 residues. The CDR3 loop reads CSATSRIQETQYF. The CDR3 DNA follows: TGCAGTGCTACGAGTCGGATACAAGAGACCCAGTACTTC.

The chain uses TRBV10-3 and TRBJ1-2, with 8 bases lining up with TRBD1. Germline lookup yields CDR1 ENHRY and CDR2 SYGVKD. The CDR3 is 15 residues long. V shed 3 bases, J shed 10 bases, and the junction held 13 bases outside the gene matches. CDR3 amino acids: CAISDQGTGGLDYTF. The CDR3 DNA is TGTGCCATCAGTGACCAAGGGACAGGCGGTCTTGACTACACCTTC.

This clonotype was recorded a few times. The genes are TRBV10-3 and TRBJ1-6, with 7 bases that match TRBD1. After removal of 6 bases from V and 6 bases from J, the junction contained 5 bases not matched to a gene. The CDR3 is 14 residues long. CDR1 and CDR2 (germline): ENHRY, SYGVKD. CDR3 protein: CAIRVTGSNSPLHF. The CDR3 region has the DNA TGTGCCATCAGAGTGACAGGGTCTAATTCACCCCTCCACTTT.

The V call is TRBV6-1, the J call TRBJ2-2; D ambiguous. CDR3 length equals 13 residues. V lost 6 bases and J 4 bases, leaving 9 bases between the germline ends. The germline CDR1 and CDR2 sequences are MNHNS and SASEGT. As DNA, the CDR3 is TGTGCCAGCAGCTCTCCGGGCACCGGGGAGCTGTTTTTT. Translating it yields CASSSPGTGELFF.